Listed here are 30 T cell receptor beta chains from one sample, sequenced in a study of blood T cell repertoires in COVID-19. Clones were read by immunoSEQ multiplex PCR, and TCRdb kept only the in-frame ones, dropping some. The sample shows roughly 410,000 clones, 89% of them seen only once. What was sequenced was peripheral blood. The source of these receptors is a woman between 40 and 55 years old with COVID-19, enrolled during active disease.

This chain connects TRBV25-1 to TRBJ1-5; 9 positions agree with TRBD1. CDR3 size: 16 residues. CDR1 MGHDK and CDR2 SYGVNS come from the germline V gene. The ends lost 4 bases at V and 10 bases at J; junction bases unmatched: 14. The CDR3 DNA sequence: TGTGCCAGCAGTGGAGGTTCGGGACAGGGAAAAATTCCCCAGCATTTT. Translation gives CASSGGSGQGKIPQHF.

J is TRBJ2-5 and V is TRBV7-2; 7 bases are shared with TRBD2. CDR3 length equals 13 residues. J gave up 5 bases and V 3 bases, and 3 bases lay outside the gene matches. Germline V gene data show CDR1 as SGHTA and CDR2 as FQGNSA. This CDR3 is CASSFREGETQYF. DNA for the CDR3: TGTGCCAGCAGCTTTAGGGAGGGGGAGACCCAGTACTTC.

The chain has TRBV30 and TRBJ2-5, with D hard to call. The length of the CDR3 is 11 residues. Germline lookup yields CDR1 GTSNPN and CDR2 SVGIG (reference sequence). V lost 1 base and J 3 bases, leaving 3 bases between the germline ends. CDR3 region: CAWSGEETQYF. For the CDR3, the DNA is TGTGCCTGGAGTGGAGAAGAGACCCAGTACTTC.

V and J are TRBV7-8 and TRBJ2-7; D call uncertain. The CDR3 loop spans 14 amino acids. CDR1 and CDR2 from the germline V gene are SGHVS and FQNEAQ. V was clipped by 0 bases and J by 2 bases, with 8 bases between them. DNA for the CDR3: TGTGCCAGCAGCTTAGCGGGTCTAGCCTACGAGCAGTACTTC. Translated: CASSLAGLAYEQYF. The variable domain in full, with the rest retrieved from reference TRBV7-8 and TRBJ2-7, is GAGVSQSPRYKVAKRGQDVALRCDPISGHVSLFWYQQALGQGPEFLTYFQNEAQLDKSGLPSDRFFAERPEGSVSTLKIQRTQQEDSAVYLCASSLAGLAYEQYFGPGTRLTVT.

The CDR3 protein is CASSLRERNTIYF. CDR3 DNA: TGTGCCAGCAGCTTACGGGAGAGAAACACCATATATTTT. V gene TRBV7-2 combines with J gene TRBJ1-3; no firm D call. The CDR3 has 13 amino acids. Germline lookup yields CDR1 SGHTA and CDR2 FQGNSA. Trimming pared 2 bases from V and 5 bases from J, leaving 7 bases between.

The chain uses TRBV19 and TRBJ1-4; D remains ambiguous. Germline CDR1 and CDR2: LNHDA and SQIVND (reference sequence). This CDR3 spans 14 amino acids. The V gene lost 4 bases and the J gene lost 3 bases, with 9 bases spanning the gap. The CDR3 DNA is TGTGCCAGTAGTAGTTGGGAGGCTAATGAAAAACTGTTTTTT. This sequence encodes CASSSWEANEKLFF.

This chain uses TRBV18 with TRBJ1-2; TRBD1 matches at 10 bases. Germline V CDR1 and CDR2: KGHSH, LQKENI. V dropped 6 bases and J dropped 2; count of bases not matched to a gene: 6. CDR3 size: 15 residues. Here the CDR3 DNA reads TGTGCCAGCTCCCGAGGGACAGGGGCCAACTATGGCTACACCTTC. Translated: CASSRGTGANYGYTF.

This rearrangement joins TRBV27 to TRBJ1-5; TRBD1 matches 7 bases. With 7 bases clipped from V and 11 bases from J, the junction kept 14 bases outside the gene matches. The CDR3 has 14 amino acids. CDR1 and CDR2 (germline): MNHEY, SMNVEV (reference sequence). The CDR3 protein is CASTPRPAQGTQHF. CDR3 sequence (DNA): TGTGCCAGCACTCCGCGACCGGCACAGGGGACCCAGCATTTT.

This clone was counted only a few times. The V call is TRBV3-1 (or the pseudogene TRBV3-2), the J call TRBJ1-3, with D uncertain. The CDR3 covers 16 residues. V was shortened by 3 bases and J by 0 bases, with 12 bases between the two germline ends. Per germline, CDR1 LGHDT and CDR2 YNNKEL (reference sequence). The CDR3 region is CASSHRPQRSGNTIYF. CDR3 nucleotide sequence: TGTGCCAGCAGCCACCGGCCCCAGCGCTCTGGAAACACCATATATTTT.

The chain recombines TRBV15 with TRBJ2-5; a weak D match, TRBD2 (7 bases). The length of the CDR3 is 16 residues. With 3 bases removed from V and 2 bases from J, the gap between germline ends came to 16 bases. The germline V gene encodes CDR1 LNHNV and CDR2 YYDKDF (reference sequence). The CDR3 protein is CATSSHWGRGQETQYF. The DNA of the CDR3 is TGTGCCACCAGCAGCCATTGGGGGAGGGGGCAAGAGACCCAGTACTTC.

In this sample, this clone turned up a few times. V is TRBV7-2 and J is TRBJ2-3; 7 nucleotides line up with TRBD1. CDR3 length equals 15 residues. Germline V gene data show CDR1 as SGHTA and CDR2 as FQGNSA. V trimming: 4 bases; J trimming: 5 bases; junction bases outside the gene matches: 9. CDR3 coding DNA: TGTGCCAGCAGCTCATCCGGGACAGTCGTAGATACGCAGTATTTT. Translated, it gives CASSSSGTVVDTQYF.

The chain has TRBV5-4 and TRBJ1-6, with 10 bases aligning to TRBD1. V lost 3 bases to trimming and J lost 7 bases; unmatched junction nucleotides: 10. The CDR3 consists of 17 residues. The germline V gene has CDR1 SGHNT and CDR2 YYREEE (reference sequence). The CDR3 sequence is CASSSGRQGAKNSPLHF. The CDR3 bases are TGTGCCAGCAGCTCTGGACGACAGGGGGCTAAGAATTCACCCCTCCACTTT.

This chain links TRBV27 with TRBJ1-2; a weak D match, TRBD1 (6 bases). This CDR3 region has 15 residues. Germline CDR1 is MNHEY and CDR2 is SMNVEV (reference sequence). V was shortened by 3 bases and J by 8 bases, with 19 bases between the two germline ends. The CDR3 loop reads CASSFTDSPSRGYTF. The CDR3 DNA follows: TGTGCCAGCAGTTTCACGGACAGCCCATCCCGGGGCTACACCTTC.

V usage is TRBV5-1 and J usage is TRBJ2-4; a weak D match, TRBD2 (6 bases). CDR1 SGHRS and CDR2 YFSETQ come from the germline V gene. The CDR3 runs 14 residues. V gave up 0 bases and J gave up 5 bases, with 9 bases separating them. The CDR3 reads CASSLAGGENIQYF. The CDR3 bases are TGCGCCAGCAGCTTGGCCGGAGGGGAAAACATTCAGTACTTC.

The V call is TRBV9, the J call TRBJ2-5, with 9 bases identical to TRBD2. Trimming removed 0 bases from V and 2 bases from J; junction bases left unmatched: 8. Germline CDR1 and CDR2: SGDLS and YYNGEE. This CDR3 is 17 amino acids long. The CDR3 coding sequence is TGTGCCAGCAGCGTAGGTCTAGCGGGGACCCTACAAGAGACCCAGTACTTC. It yields the protein CASSVGLAGTLQETQYF.

V is TRBV7-9 and J is TRBJ2-1; TRBD2 matches at 9 bases. Germline V CDR1 and CDR2: SEHNR, FQNEAQ (reference sequence). Trimming removed 3 bases from V and 2 bases from J; junction bases left unmatched: 5. The CDR3 spans 16 residues. The CDR3 region is CASSFKAGGAYNEQFF. As DNA, the CDR3 is TGTGCCAGCAGCTTCAAGGCGGGAGGGGCCTACAATGAGCAGTTCTTC. The full variable domain, in which reference TRBV7-9 and TRBJ2-1 provide the parts outside the CDR3, is DTGVSQNPRHKITKRGQNVTFRCDPISEHNRLYWYRQTLGQGPEFLTYFQNEAQLEKSRLLSDRFSAERPKGSFSTLEIQRTEQGDSAMYLCASSFKAGGAYNEQFFGPGTRLTVL.

This chain uses TRBV7-3 with TRBJ2-2; the match to TRBD1 covers 8 bases. CDR1 SGHTA and CDR2 FQGTGA come from the germline V gene. V dropped 3 bases and J dropped 6; count of bases not matched to a gene: 6. The CDR3 has 15 residues. The CDR3: CASSFRGLEAGELFF. The CDR3 DNA sequence: TGTGCCAGCAGCTTCAGGGGGCTTGAGGCCGGGGAGCTGTTTTTT.

This clone was seen only once. V usage is TRBV7-9 and J usage is TRBJ1-2; 7 bases line up with TRBD1. The germline V gene has CDR1 SEHNR and CDR2 FQNEAQ (reference sequence). There are 17 residues in the CDR3. J gave up 5 bases and V 4 bases, and 16 bases lay outside the gene matches. Here the CDR3 reads CASSSALDQPGGYGYTF. The DNA of the CDR3 is TGTGCCAGCAGCTCGGCCTTGGACCAGCCAGGGGGATATGGCTACACCTTC.

V usage is TRBV27 and J usage is TRBJ2-1, with 12 positions matching TRBD2. Germline V gene data show CDR1 as MNHEY and CDR2 as SMNVEV (reference sequence). The CDR3 is 16 residues long. V trimming: 3 bases; J trimming: 6 bases; junction bases outside the gene matches: 6. CDR3 coding DNA: TGTGCCAGCAGTTTGTTGACTAGCGGGAGAGGCAATGAGCAGTTCTTC. This sequence encodes CASSLLTSGRGNEQFF.

V and J are TRBV27 and TRBJ2-2; no clear D gene. CDR1 and CDR2 (germline): MNHEY, SMNVEV (reference sequence). With 0 bases removed from V and 6 bases from J, the gap between germline ends came to 14 bases. CDR3 length: 16 amino acids. CDR3 in DNA: TGTGCCAGCAGTTTATCGGTCCCGTCTTTAGCCGGGGAGCTGTTTTTT. Translating gives CASSLSVPSLAGELFF.

This clone showed up just once. The V gene is TRBV7-9, the J gene TRBJ1-1; 10 positions agree with TRBD1. CDR1 is SEHNR and CDR2 is FQNEAQ in the germline V gene (reference sequence). This CDR3 is 19 amino acids long. V lost 7 bases and J lost 4; bases outside the gene matches: 21. CDR3 bases: TGTGCCAGCACCCTCCCCGCTAGTGACAGGGGGCCCGGAATCACTGAAGCTTTCTTT. Amino acid sequence: CASTLPASDRGPGITEAFF.

The rearrangement uses TRBV19 and TRBJ1-5; D may be TRBD1 (6 bases). This CDR3 region has 13 residues. The germline CDR1 and CDR2 sequences are LNHDA and SQIVND (reference sequence). V dropped 7 bases and J dropped 6 bases, with 13 bases sitting between them. CDR3 sequence (DNA): TGTGCCAGTACATGGGGGCTACTTCAGCCCCAGCATTTT. Translation: CASTWGLLQPQHF.

The J gene is TRBJ2-7, the V gene TRBV6-5; possible D gene TRBD1, 6 bases. V lost 0 bases to trimming and J lost 0 bases, with 9 bases between them. CDR1 and CDR2 from the germline V gene are MNHEY and SVGAGI. The CDR3 is 15 amino acids. The CDR3 nucleotides read TGTGCCAGCAGTTACTCGAGGACAGTCTCCTACGAGCAGTACTTC. Its protein is CASSYSRTVSYEQYF.

This clone has only a few counts. One end of the junction is discordant with germline, which a read error may explain. This chain uses TRBV4-3 with TRBJ2-3, with TRBD1 matching 12 bases. The CDR3 has 20 amino acids. Germline CDR1 is LGHNA and CDR2 is YSLEER. DNA for the CDR3: TGCGCCAGCAGTCAAGATTTGGTTTCGGGACAGGGGGCTTGGACAGATACGCAGTATTTT. It translates to CASSQDLVSGQGAWTDTQYF.

This clone was seen a handful of times. The chain couples TRBV11-2 to TRBJ1-6, with D possibly TRBD1 on 5 matching bases. This CDR3 comprises 16 residues. V was shortened by 5 bases and J by 0 bases, with 11 bases between the two germline ends. Germline assignment: CDR1 SGHAT and CDR2 FQNNGV. The CDR3 is CASSPGQVSYNSPLHF. The CDR3 nucleotides are TGTGCCAGCAGCCCCGGACAAGTCTCCTATAATTCACCCCTCCACTTT.

V usage is TRBV7-9 and J usage is TRBJ1-4; 7 bases agree with TRBD1. J was trimmed by 8 bases and V by 4 bases; bases with no gene match: 16. The CDR3 covers 17 residues. Germline V gives CDR1 SEHNR, CDR2 FQNEAQ (reference sequence). The CDR3 DNA follows: TGTGCCAGCAGCTCCGATTGGCACAGGGGCGAAAGGGAAAAACTGTTTTTT. It translates to CASSSDWHRGEREKLFF.

The chain joins TRBV28 to TRBJ1-5; 8 nucleotides match TRBD1. Germline trimming cut 4 bases from V and 2 bases from J; bases unmatched to any gene: 10. CDR3 length equals 17 residues. CDR1 is MDHEN and CDR2 is SYDVKM in the germline V gene. The CDR3 DNA sequence: TGTGCCAGCAGTTCTTTCCTGGACAGGGTTGGCAATCAGCCCCAGCATTTT. This gives the protein CASSSFLDRVGNQPQHF.

This clone was seen a handful of times. The rearrangement joins TRBV27 to TRBJ2-3; TRBD2 might be the D (6 bases). Germline V gene lookup returns CDR1 MNHEY and CDR2 SMNVEV (reference sequence). The CDR3 runs to 15 residues. Deletions cut 5 bases from V and 6 bases from J, with 18 bases between. The CDR3 sequence is CASSHRGGHGDTQYF. CDR3 sequence (DNA): TGTGCCAGCAGTCACCGGGGAGGTCATGGTGATACGCAGTATTTT.

The chain is built from TRBV28 and TRBJ1-5, with 8 positions matching TRBD1. The germline CDR1 and CDR2 sequences are MDHEN and SYDVKM. The V gene end was trimmed by 8 bases and the J gene end by 7 bases; junction bases not matched to a gene: 16. The CDR3 spans 16 residues. CDR3 sequence: CASRRAATGGRQPQHF. The DNA of the CDR3 is TGTGCCAGCCGAAGGGCCGCAACAGGGGGGAGGCAGCCCCAGCATTTT.

The chain is built from TRBV11-3 and TRBJ2-7; TRBD1 matches at 7 bases. Germline-derived CDR1 and CDR2 are SGHNT and YENEEA. The CDR3 is made up of 13 amino acids. Unmatched junction bases numbered 3, after V lost 6 bases and J lost 1 base. The CDR3 DNA follows: TGTGCCAGCAGTCGACAGGGATCCTACGAGCAGTACTTC. The encoded protein is CASSRQGSYEQYF.